This is a list of T cell receptor beta chains from one sample in a study of T cells in Graves' hyperthyroidism and ophthalmopathy. TCRdb reprocessed the multiplex PCR reads with MiXCR, giving one entry per CDR3 protein. The repertoire holds hundreds of thousands of distinct CDR3 sequences, with 12% to 15% as singletons. The source material was blood. Receptors were obtained from a woman aged 55-70 years with Graves' ophthalmopathy. Each CDR3 is given with its conserved first and last residue. The order of the fields is clone size, D gene, V gene, CDR3 length, J gene, CDR3 protein, CDR3 DNA. A D gene is named only where the DNA matches it firmly. Where a row states a size, it is once, few, many or the class of an expanded clone; other rows omit it.

many	NA	TRBV3-1	17	TRBJ2-1	CASSQDWGASTTNEQFF	TGTGCCAGCAGCCAAGATTGGGGGGCCTCCACCACCAATGAGCAGTTCTTC
many	TRBD2	TRBV12-3/TRBV12-4	15	TRBJ2-1	CASSRSGTSYNEQFF	TGTGCCAGCAGTCGTAGCGGGACTTCCTACAATGAGCAGTTCTTC
NA	TRBD2	TRBV4-1	16	TRBJ2-1	CASSQRLADSYNEQFF	TGCGCCAGCAGCCAGCGACTAGCGGACTCCTACAATGAGCAGTTCTTC
NA	TRBD2	TRBV2	15	TRBJ2-2	CASRDSGRNTGELFF	TGTGCCAGCAGGGATAGCGGGAGGAACACCGGGGAGCTGTTTTTT
NA	TRBD1	TRBV19	16	TRBJ2-2	CASSPRDRGRTGELFF	TGTGCCAGTAGTCCCCGGGACAGGGGAAGGACCGGGGAGCTGTTTTTT
few	NA	TRBV29-1	12	TRBJ2-5	CSVDPSRETQYF	TGCAGCGTTGATCCTAGCCGGGAGACCCAGTACTTC
many	TRBD1	TRBV30	14	TRBJ2-5	CAWSAPTGVETQYF	TGTGCCTGGAGTGCGCCGACAGGGGTGGAGACCCAGTACTTC
NA	NA	TRBV10-2	14	TRBJ2-2	CASRFEGAAGELFF	TGCGCCAGCAGGTTTGAAGGGGCGGCGGGGGAGCTGTTTTTT
many	NA	TRBV30	13	TRBJ2-1	CAWSVQIYNEQFF	TGTGCCTGGAGTGTACAGATATACAATGAGCAGTTCTTC
few	TRBD2	TRBV3-1	17	TRBJ2-1	CASSFRGLAGSYNEQFF	TGTGCCAGCAGTTTTAGGGGACTAGCGGGATCCTACAATGAGCAGTTCTTC
many	TRBD1	TRBV5-1	15	TRBJ1-1	CASSLGQGALTEAFF	TGCGCCAGCAGCTTAGGACAGGGGGCCTTGACTGAAGCTTTCTTT
many	NA	TRBV6-1	11	TRBJ2-7	CATYRDYEQYF	TGTGCCACTTACAGGGACTACGAGCAGTACTTC
many	NA	TRBV28	16	TRBJ1-1	CASSFSLQALSTEAFF	TGTGCCAGCAGTTTTTCCCTCCAGGCATTGAGCACTGAAGCTTTCTTT
many	TRBD1	TRBV10-2	16	TRBJ1-1	CASTPRQGSSGTEAFF	TGCGCCAGCACCCCCCGACAGGGGTCGTCGGGCACTGAAGCTTTCTTT
many	NA	TRBV28	15	TRBJ1-2	CASSLRGRGTYGYTF	TGTGCCAGCAGTTTGAGGGGCAGGGGAACCTATGGCTACACCTTC
NA	NA	TRBV6-2/TRBV6-3	13	TRBJ2-7	CASTGGGSYEQYF	TGTGCCAGCACGGGGGGCGGATCCTACGAGCAGTACTTC
many	TRBD1	TRBV12-3/TRBV12-4	18	TRBJ1-1	CASSLYRGLGQSSTEAFF	TGTGCCAGCAGTTTGTACAGGGGGCTGGGTCAGTCGAGCACTGAAGCTTTCTTT
few	NA	TRBV28	11	TRBJ2-1	CASSLYGEQFF	TGTGCCAGCAGTTTATACGGTGAGCAGTTCTTC
few	NA	TRBV2	13	TRBJ2-6	CATQGAGANVLTF	TGTGCCACACAGGGTGCCGGGGCCAACGTCCTGACTTTC
NA	TRBD1	TRBV19	18	TRBJ1-2	CASSIEVGTGATFYGYTF	TGTGCCAGTAGTATAGAGGTTGGGACAGGGGCGACCTTTTATGGCTACACCTTC
NA	NA	TRBV4-1	15	TRBJ1-2	CASSQPTGLNHGYTF	TGCGCCAGCAGCCAACCGACAGGTCTGAACCATGGCTACACCTTC
NA	NA	TRBV7-9	14	TRBJ2-3	CASSSTGFTDTQYF	TGTGCCAGCAGCTCCACAGGGTTCACAGATACGCAGTATTTT
few	TRBD1	TRBV13	14	TRBJ2-1	CASSFRGRRNEQFF	TGTGCCAGCAGCTTTAGGGGGCGGAGGAATGAGCAGTTCTTC
many	TRBD1	TRBV28	14	TRBJ2-5	CASSFIQGRETQYF	TGTGCCAGCAGTTTCATACAGGGGAGAGAGACCCAGTACTTC